Listed here is a single T cell receptor beta chain. The data belong to a study of blood T cell repertoires in COVID-19. Trimming stripped 0 bases from V and 0 bases from J, with 6 bases between. CDR3 length equals 15 residues. Germline CDR1 reads SGDLS; CDR2 reads YYNGEE. Only in-frame clones appear in the TCRdb table, and some are missing; sequencing was by immunoSEQ multiplex PCR. Here the sample spans 94,000 or so clones, 88% being singletons. The TCR originated in an elderly woman with active COVID-19. The chain carries TRBV9 and TRBJ2-2; no definite D call. The source material was peripheral blood. In DNA, the CDR3 is TGTGCCAGCAGCGTAGTGCAGACGAACACCGGGGAGCTGTTTTTT. It translates to CASSVVQTNTGELFF.